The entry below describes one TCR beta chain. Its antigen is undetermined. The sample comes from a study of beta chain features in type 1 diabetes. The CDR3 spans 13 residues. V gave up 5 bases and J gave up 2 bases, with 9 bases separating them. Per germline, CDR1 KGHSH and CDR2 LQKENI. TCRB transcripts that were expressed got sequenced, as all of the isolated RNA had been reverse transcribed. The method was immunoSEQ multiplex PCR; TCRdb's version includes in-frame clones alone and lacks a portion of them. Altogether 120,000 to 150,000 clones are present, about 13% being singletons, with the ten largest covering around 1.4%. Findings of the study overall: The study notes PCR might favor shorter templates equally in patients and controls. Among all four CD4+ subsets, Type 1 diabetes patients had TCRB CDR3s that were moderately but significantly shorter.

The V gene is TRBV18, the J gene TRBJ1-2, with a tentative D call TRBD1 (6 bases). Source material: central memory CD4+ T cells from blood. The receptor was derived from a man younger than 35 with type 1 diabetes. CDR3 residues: CASSSGTNYGYTF. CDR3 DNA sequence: TGTGCCAGCTCATCCGGGACAAACTATGGCTACACCTTC.